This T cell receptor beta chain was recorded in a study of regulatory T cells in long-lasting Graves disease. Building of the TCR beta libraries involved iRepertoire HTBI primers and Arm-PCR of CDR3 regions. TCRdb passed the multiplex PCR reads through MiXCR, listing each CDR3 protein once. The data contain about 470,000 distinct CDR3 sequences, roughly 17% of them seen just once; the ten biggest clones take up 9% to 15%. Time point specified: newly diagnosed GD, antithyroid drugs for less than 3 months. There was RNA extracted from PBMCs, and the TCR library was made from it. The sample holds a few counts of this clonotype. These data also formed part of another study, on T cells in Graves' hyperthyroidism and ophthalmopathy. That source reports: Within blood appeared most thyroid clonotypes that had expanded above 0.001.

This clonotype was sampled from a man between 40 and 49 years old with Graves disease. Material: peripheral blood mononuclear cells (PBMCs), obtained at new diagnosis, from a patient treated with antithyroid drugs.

This CDR3 is CASSYIQRGEQFF. CDR3 nucleotide sequence: TGTGCCAGCAGTTACATACAGCGGGGTGAGCAGTTCTTC. The chain recombines TRBV6-2 or TRBV6-3 with TRBJ2-1, with 7 bases lining up with TRBD2. Germline V lookup: CDR1 MNHEY, CDR2 SVGEGT. This CDR3 spans 13 amino acids. V gave up 2 bases and J gave up 9 bases; unmatched junction bases: 4.